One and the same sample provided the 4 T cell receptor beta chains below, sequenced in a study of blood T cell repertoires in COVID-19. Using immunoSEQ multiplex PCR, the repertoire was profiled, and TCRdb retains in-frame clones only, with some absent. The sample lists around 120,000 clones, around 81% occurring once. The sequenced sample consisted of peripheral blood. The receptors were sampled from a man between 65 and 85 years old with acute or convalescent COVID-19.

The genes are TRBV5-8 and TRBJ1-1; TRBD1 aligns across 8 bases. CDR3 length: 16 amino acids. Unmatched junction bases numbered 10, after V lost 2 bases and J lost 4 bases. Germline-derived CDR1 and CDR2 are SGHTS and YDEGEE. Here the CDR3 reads CASSLRPGRGRTEAFF. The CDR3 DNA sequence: TGTGCCAGCAGCTTACGACCGGGCAGGGGGCGCACTGAAGCTTTCTTT.

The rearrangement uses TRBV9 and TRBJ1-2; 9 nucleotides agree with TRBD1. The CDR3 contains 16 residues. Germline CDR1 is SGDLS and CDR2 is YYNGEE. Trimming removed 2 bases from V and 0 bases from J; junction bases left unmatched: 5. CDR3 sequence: CASSVGQGRSNYGYTF. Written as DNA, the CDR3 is TGTGCCAGCAGCGTGGGACAGGGAAGGTCTAACTATGGCTACACCTTC. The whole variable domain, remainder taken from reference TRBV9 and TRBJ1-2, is DSGVTQTPKHLITATGQRVTLRCSPRSGDLSVYWYQQSLDQGLQFLIQYYNGEERAKGNILERFSAQQFPDLHSELNLSSLELGDSALYFCASSVGQGRSNYGYTFGSGTRLTVV.

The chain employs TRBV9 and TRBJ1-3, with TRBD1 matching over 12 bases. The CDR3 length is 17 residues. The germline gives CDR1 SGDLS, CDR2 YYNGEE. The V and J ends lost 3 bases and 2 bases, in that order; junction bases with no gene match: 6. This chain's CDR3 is CASSAWGDRGPGNTIYF. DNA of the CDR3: TGTGCCAGCAGCGCCTGGGGGGACAGGGGGCCTGGAAACACCATATATTTT.

CDR3 DNA: TGTGCCGGGACAGGGGGCCAAGGAAACACCATATATTTT. It translates to CAGTGGQGNTIYF. This chain links TRBV30 with TRBJ1-3, with TRBD1 matching 12 bases. The ends lost 8 bases at V and 4 bases at J; junction bases unmatched: 3. This CDR3 is 13 amino acids long. The V gene's germline CDR1 is GTSNPN and CDR2 SVGIG (reference sequence). Looking up the rest from reference TRBV30 and TRBJ1-3 gives the full variable domain: SQTIHQWPATLVQPVGSPLSLECTVEGTSNPNLYWYRQAAGRGLQLLFYSVGIGQISSEVPQNLSASRPQDRQFILSSKKLLLSDSGFYLCAGTGGQGNTIYFGEGSWLTVV.